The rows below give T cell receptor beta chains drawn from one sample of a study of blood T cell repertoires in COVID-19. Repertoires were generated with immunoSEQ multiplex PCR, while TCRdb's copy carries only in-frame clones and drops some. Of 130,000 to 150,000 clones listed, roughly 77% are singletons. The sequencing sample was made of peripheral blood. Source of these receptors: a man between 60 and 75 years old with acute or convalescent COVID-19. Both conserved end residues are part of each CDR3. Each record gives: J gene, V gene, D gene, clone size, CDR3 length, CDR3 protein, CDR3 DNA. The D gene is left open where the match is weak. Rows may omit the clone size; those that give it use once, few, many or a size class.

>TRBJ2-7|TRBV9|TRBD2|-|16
CASSVAPSGSSYEQYF
TGTGCCAGCAGCGTAGCGCCTAGCGGCTCCTCCTACGAGCAGTACTTC
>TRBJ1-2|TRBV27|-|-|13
CASSLSPNYGYTF
TGTGCCAGCAGTTTATCCCCAAACTATGGCTACACCTTC
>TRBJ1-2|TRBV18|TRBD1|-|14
CASSPTGANYGYTF
TGTGCCAGCTCGCCGACAGGGGCTAACTATGGCTACACCTTC
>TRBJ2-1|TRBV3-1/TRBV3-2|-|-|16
CASSSFSTSSYNEQFF
TGTGCCAGCAGCTCGTTTAGCACCAGCTCCTACAATGAGCAGTTCTTC
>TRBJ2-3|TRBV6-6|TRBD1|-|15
CASSYGTARSDTQYF
TGTGCCAGCAGTTATGGGACAGCTCGATCAGATACGCAGTATTTT
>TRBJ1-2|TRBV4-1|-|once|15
CASSPGGLSYYGYTF
TGCGCCAGCAGCCCCGGGGGGCTTAGTTATTATGGCTACACCTTC
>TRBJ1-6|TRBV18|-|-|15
CASSPRREGNSPLHF
TGTGCCAGCTCACCACGAAGGGAGGGTAATTCACCCCTCCACTTT
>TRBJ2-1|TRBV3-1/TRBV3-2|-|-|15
CASSQEGRRSNEQFF
TGTGCCAGCAGCCAAGAAGGTCGGAGAAGCAATGAGCAGTTCTTC
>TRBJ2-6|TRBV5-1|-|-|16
CASSLVRGPGANVLTF
TGCGCCAGCAGCTTGGTGAGAGGGCCCGGGGCCAACGTCCTGACTTTC
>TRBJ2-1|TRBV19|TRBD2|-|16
CASSMGREGLDNEQFF
TGTGCCAGTAGTATGGGGCGGGAGGGCCTTGACAATGAGCAGTTCTTC
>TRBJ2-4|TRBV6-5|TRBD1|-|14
CASRSDRGENIQYF
TGTGCCAGCAGATCGGACAGGGGCGAGAACATTCAGTACTTC
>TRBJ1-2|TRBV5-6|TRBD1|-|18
CASSMEGGVTGGSYGYTF
TGTGCCAGCAGCATGGAGGGAGGGGTTACAGGGGGCAGCTATGGCTACACCTTC
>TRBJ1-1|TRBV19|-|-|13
CASDNDLNTEAFF
TGTGCCAGTGACAATGATTTGAACACTGAAGCTTTCTTT
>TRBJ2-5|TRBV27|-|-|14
CASSPRRGWETQYF
TGTGCCAGCAGTCCCCGCCGCGGGTGGGAGACCCAGTACTTC
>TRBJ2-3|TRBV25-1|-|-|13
CASSQIETDTQYF
TGTGCCAGCAGCCAAATAGAAACAGATACGCAGTATTTT
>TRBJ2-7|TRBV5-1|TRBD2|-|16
CASSTLAGGNSYEQYF
TGCGCCAGCAGCACACTAGCGGGAGGGAACTCCTACGAGCAGTACTTC
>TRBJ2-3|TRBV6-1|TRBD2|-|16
CASSEVVAGSTDTQYF
TGTGCCAGCAGTGAAGTCGTAGCGGGGAGCACAGATACGCAGTATTTT
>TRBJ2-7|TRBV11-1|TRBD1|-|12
CASSARQGQQYF
TGTGCCAGCAGCGCCCGACAGGGACAGCAGTACTTC
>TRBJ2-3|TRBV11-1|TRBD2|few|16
CASSTPTSGIQDTQYF
TGTGCCAGCAGCACTCCCACGAGCGGGATTCAAGATACGCAGTATTTT
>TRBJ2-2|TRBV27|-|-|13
CASTLGGAGELFF
TGTGCCAGCACCTTAGGGGGAGCCGGGGAGCTGTTTTTT
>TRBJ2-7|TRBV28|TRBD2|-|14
CATTSGSLSYEQYF
TGTGCCACCACTAGCGGGAGCCTCTCCTACGAGCAGTACTTC
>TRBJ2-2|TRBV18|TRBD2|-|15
CASSPGTRNTGELFF
TGTGCCAGCTCTCCCGGGACTAGGAACACCGGGGAGCTGTTTTTT
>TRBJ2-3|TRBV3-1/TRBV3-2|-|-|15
CASSQERYFTDTQYF
TGTGCCAGCAGCCAAGAGCGGTACTTCACAGATACGCAGTATTTT
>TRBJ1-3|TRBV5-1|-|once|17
CASSLARRGSSGNTIYF
TGCGCCAGCAGCTTGGCCCGGCGGGGGTCCTCTGGAAACACCATATATTTT
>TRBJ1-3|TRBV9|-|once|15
CASSFGGGSGNTIYF
TGTGCCAGCAGCTTCGGGGGAGGATCTGGAAACACCATATATTTT